What follows are 5 T cell receptor beta chains derived from one specimen sequenced in a study of T-cell reconstitution after alpha-beta-depleted transplantation in children. Unique molecular identifiers were incorporated when the TCRbeta library was constructed. MiXCR, applied by TCRdb to the PCR reads, yields one record per CDR3 protein. Among more than 400,000 distinct CDR3 sequences listed, 43% were seen once. Sequencing used PBMCs, obtained before TCRalphabeta/CD19-depleted stem cell transplant. Receptors were obtained from a girl aged 2 to 9 with aplastic anemia, due to receive a stem cell transplant.

The CDR3 bases are TGTGCCAGCAGCTCAGCTGGGGGGACCACAGATACGCAGTATTTT. This gives the protein CASSSAGGTTDTQYF. The chain couples TRBV6-1 to TRBJ2-3; weak D call: TRBD2 (6 bases). Germline-derived CDR1 and CDR2 are MNHNS and SASEGT. V was trimmed by 6 bases and J by 2 bases, leaving 15 bases between them. This CDR3 contains 15 residues.

V is TRBV9 and J is TRBJ1-1; 7 nucleotides match TRBD1. Per the germline V gene, CDR1 is SGDLS and CDR2 is YYNGEE. This CDR3 region has 14 residues. J gave up 8 bases and V 4 bases, and 11 bases lay outside the gene matches. The CDR3 DNA is TGTGCCAGCAGCCAGGAAGGGACAGCTGGGGAAGCTTTCTTT. Residues: CASSQEGTAGEAFF.

V is TRBV5-1 and J is TRBJ2-7, with 10 bases that match TRBD2. This CDR3 spans 15 amino acids. V lost 3 bases to trimming and J lost 0 bases; unmatched junction nucleotides: 3. Germline V lookup: CDR1 SGHRS, CDR2 YFSETQ. The CDR3 bases are TGCGCCAGCAGCTATGGACTAGCGGACTCCTACGAGCAGTACTTC. Translated: CASSYGLADSYEQYF.

The chain is built from TRBV6-5 and TRBJ2-5; D might be TRBD1 or TRBD2, each matching 6 bases. Germline V lookup: CDR1 MNHEY, CDR2 SVGAGI. The CDR3 is 16 residues long. The ends were cut back, 0 bases at V and 0 bases at J, with 11 bases in the middle. CDR3 DNA: TGTGCCAGCAGTTACTCGAGGGGGGCCAACCAAGAGACCCAGTACTTC. This translates into CASSYSRGANQETQYF.

The rearrangement joins TRBV15 to TRBJ2-7, with 9 bases aligning to TRBD1. The junction had 3 bases not matched to a gene; V was cut back by 1 base and J by 2 bases. Germline V gene lookup returns CDR1 LNHNV and CDR2 YYDKDF (reference sequence). This CDR3 region has 15 residues. The CDR3 here is CATSRGDRATYEQYF. CDR3 DNA: TGTGCCACCAGCAGAGGGGACAGGGCCACCTACGAGCAGTACTTC. The variable domain in full, completed from reference TRBV15 and TRBJ2-7, reads DAMVIQNPRYQVTQFGKPVTLSCSQTLNHNVMYWYQQKSSQAPKLLFHYYDKDFNNEADTPDNFQSRRPNTSFCFLDIRSPGLGDTAMYLCATSRGDRATYEQYFGPGTRLTVT.